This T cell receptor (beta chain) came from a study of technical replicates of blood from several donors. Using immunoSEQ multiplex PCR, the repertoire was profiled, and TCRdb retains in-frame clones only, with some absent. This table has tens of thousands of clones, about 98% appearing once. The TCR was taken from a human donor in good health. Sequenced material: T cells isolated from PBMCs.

CDR3 loop: CASSSTGALGNEQFF. The CDR3 DNA follows: TGTGCCAGCAGCTCGACAGGGGCTCTCGGCAATGAGCAGTTCTTC. The chain employs TRBV7-9 and TRBJ2-1, with 8 nucleotides matching TRBD1. The germline V gene has CDR1 SEHNR and CDR2 FQNEAQ (reference sequence). CDR3 length: 15 residues. Trimming at V came to 4 bases and at J to 6 bases, leaving 8 bases not matched to a gene.